This T cell receptor beta chain emerged from a study of cytomegalovirus exposure and HLA in healthy donors. In germline, CDR1 is MGHRA, CDR2 YSYEKL. CDR3 size: 14 residues. The ends were cut back, 4 bases at V and 7 bases at J, with 17 bases in the middle. Study findings and constraints: In a later analysis, parvovirus B19, influenza, CMV and Epstein-Barr virus appeared linked to several top co-occurrence clusters.

Details on this clone: Its matching antigen is unknown.

PCR amplification relied on 60 Vbeta primers (plus 13 Jbeta primers). Assay used: immunoSEQ multiplex PCR; TCRdb lists only in-frame clones, some missing. The sample records 100,000 to 120,000 clones, over 65% being singletons. What was sequenced was PBMCs. The clonotype comes from a woman aged 30 to 39 in good health and CMV-seropositive. This sequence joins TRBV4-1 and TRBJ2-7; no firm D call. Here the CDR3 reads CASSRWPLSREQYF. The CDR3 DNA sequence: TGCGCCAGCAGCCGGTGGCCTCTCTCGCGGGAGCAGTACTTC.